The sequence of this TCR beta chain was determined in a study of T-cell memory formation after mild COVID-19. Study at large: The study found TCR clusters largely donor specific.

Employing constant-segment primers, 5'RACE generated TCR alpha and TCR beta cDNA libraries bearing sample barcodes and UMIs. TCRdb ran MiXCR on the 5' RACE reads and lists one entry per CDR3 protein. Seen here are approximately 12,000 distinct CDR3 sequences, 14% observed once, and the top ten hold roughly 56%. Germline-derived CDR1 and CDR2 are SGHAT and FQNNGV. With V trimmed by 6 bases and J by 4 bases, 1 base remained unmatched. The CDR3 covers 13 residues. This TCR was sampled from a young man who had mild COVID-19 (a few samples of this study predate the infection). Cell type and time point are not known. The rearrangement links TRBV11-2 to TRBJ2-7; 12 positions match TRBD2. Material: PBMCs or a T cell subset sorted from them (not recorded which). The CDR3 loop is CASRGTSGYEQYV. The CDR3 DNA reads TGTGCCAGCAGGGGGACTAGCGGGTACGAGCAGTACGTC.